This T cell receptor beta chain appears in the sequencing data of a study of blood T cell repertoires in COVID-19. Study background: Donors in the United States, Italy and Spain gave samples during acute or convalescent COVID-19. Nucleic acid was either cDNA or gDNA, and it came from T cells, B-cell-depleted T cells, or PBMCs.

Trimming took 0 bases from V and 0 from J; bases not matched to a gene: 2. In germline, CDR1 is MNHNY, CDR2 SVGAGI (reference sequence). The CDR3 consists of 16 residues. Repertoires were generated with immunoSEQ multiplex PCR, while TCRdb's copy carries only in-frame clones and drops some. This table holds around 81,000 clones, roughly four fifths found once. V is TRBV6-6 and J is TRBJ1-5; 7 nucleotides line up with TRBD1. The clonotype originates from a human donor in a cohort sampled during active COVID-19. Sequencing used peripheral blood. CDR3 amino acids: CASSYSGGPSNQPQHF. Here the CDR3 DNA reads TGTGCCAGCAGTTACTCAGGGGGCCCTAGCAATCAGCCCCAGCATTTT.